These 31 T cell receptor beta chains were all obtained from the same sample, sequenced in a study of blood T cell repertoires in COVID-19 (dated by TCRdb to 2018 to 2020). Library creation used the immunoSEQ multiplex PCR assay. TCRdb retrieved this table from immuneACCESS and kept in-frame rearrangements only. Not all clones are present; in checked studies, unresolved V genes account for under half, and no reason is known for the remainder. The sample table lists about 120,000 clones, more than 70% of them with a count of one. The ten largest account for 5.5% to 6.5% of the sample. The sequenced sample consisted of peripheral blood. These receptors originate from a man older than 75 with active or convalescent COVID-19.

In this sample, this clone turned up a few times. A read error may account for a junction end that differs from germline. The rearrangement links TRBV11-2 to TRBJ2-2; D possibly corresponds to TRBD1 (5 bases). The CDR3 contains 14 residues. Germline values: CDR1 SGHAT, CDR2 FQNNGV. The CDR3 spells CASSSAGNSGELFF. DNA of the CDR3: TGTGCCAGCAGCTCCGCAGGGAACTCCGGGGAGCTGTTTTTT.

This clone was picked up one time. The J gene is TRBJ2-3, the V gene TRBV6-5, with 8 bases identical to TRBD1. CDR1 MNHEY and CDR2 SVGAGI come from the germline V gene. The CDR3 runs 15 residues. J was trimmed by 3 bases and V by 6 bases; bases with no gene match: 8. CDR3 coding DNA: TGTGCCAGCAGACCCCAGGGGGCAGTGACAGATACGCAGTATTTT. Amino acid sequence: CASRPQGAVTDTQYF.

The genes are TRBV3-1 (or the pseudogene TRBV3-2) and TRBJ2-5, with a possible D match to TRBD1 (8 bases). This CDR3 has 16 residues. Germline V gene data show CDR1 as LGHDT and CDR2 as YNNKEL (reference sequence). V was shortened by 4 bases and J by 4 bases, with 19 bases between the two germline ends. CDR3 sequence reads: CASSLRTGSGGETQYF. CDR3 DNA sequence: TGTGCCAGCAGCCTACGGACAGGGTCGGGGGGAGAGACCCAGTACTTC.

This clone showed up just a few times. The chain employs TRBV2 and TRBJ1-5, with D maybe TRBD1 (5 bases). V lost 6 bases and J lost 0, with 6 bases in between. From germline, CDR1 is SNHLY and CDR2 FYNNEI. The CDR3 is made up of 13 amino acids. The DNA for the CDR3 is TGTGCCAGCAGACAGGATAGCAATCAGCCCCAGCATTTT. It encodes CASRQDSNQPQHF.

The chain uses TRBV11-1 and TRBJ1-1; D unclear. The CDR3 contains 14 residues. V was pared by 1 base and J by 4 bases, with 10 bases between. Germline V gene lookup returns CDR1 SGHAT and CDR2 FQDESV (reference sequence). The CDR3 bases are TGTGCCAGCAGCTTAGGGGTCAGGTCCACTGAAGCTTTCTTT. This gives the protein CASSLGVRSTEAFF. The whole variable domain, filled in from reference TRBV11-1 and TRBJ1-1, reads EAEVAQSPRYKITEKSQAVAFWCDPISGHATLYWYRQILGQGPELLVQFQDESVVDDSQLPKDRFSAERLKGVDSTLKIQPAELGDSAMYLCASSLGVRSTEAFFGQGTRLTVV.

The rearrangement links TRBV14 to TRBJ1-4, with unresolved D. CDR3 length equals 15 residues. Trimming left V 1 base short and J 7 bases short, with 13 bases between. CDR1 and CDR2 (germline): SGHDN, FVKESK. The CDR3 DNA is TGTGCCAGCAGCCAAGTCTTAGCCGGAGGTGAAAAACTGTTTTTT. Encoded protein: CASSQVLAGGEKLFF.

This clone was counted between two and nine times. This rearrangement joins TRBV12-5 to TRBJ2-5; D gene ambiguous. Between the trimmed V and J ends, which lost 5 bases and 0 bases, there was a span of 10 bases. CDR1 is LGHNT, CDR2 FRNRAP, per germline. The CDR3 totals 14 residues. Written as DNA, the CDR3 is TGTGCTAGTGGTCCGTCGACAAACCAAGAGACCCAGTACTTC. Protein: CASGPSTNQETQYF.

The chain uses TRBV19 and TRBJ1-1; D is ambiguous. Trimming stripped 1 base from V and 5 bases from J, with 11 bases between. CDR1 and CDR2 (germline): LNHDA, SQIVND (reference sequence). There are 14 residues in the CDR3. The CDR3 coding sequence is TGTGCCAGTAGTATAGTGGGGAGTAGGACTGAAGCTTTCTTT. Its protein is CASSIVGSRTEAFF.

This sequence joins TRBV5-6 and TRBJ2-7; D perhaps matches TRBD1 (6 bases). The CDR3 sequence is 15 residues long. The V and J ends lost 1 base and 1 base respectively, with 12 bases between them. Germline CDR1 and CDR2: SGHDT and YYEEEE. The CDR3 region is CASSLRQASSYEQYF. The CDR3 coding sequence is TGTGCCAGCAGCTTGAGACAGGCGTCTTCCTACGAGCAGTACTTC.

The CDR3 spells CASRGQYNQPQHF. The CDR3 DNA sequence: TGTGCCAGTAGAGGACAGTACAATCAGCCCCAGCATTTT. This chain joins TRBV19 and TRBJ1-5; D might be TRBD1 (6 bases). Germline loops: CDR1 LNHDA, CDR2 SQIVND (reference sequence). With 6 bases removed from V and 3 bases from J, the gap between germline ends came to 9 bases. This CDR3 contains 13 residues. The full variable domain, its missing parts supplied by reference TRBV19 and TRBJ1-5, is DGGITQSPKYLFRKEGQNVTLSCEQNLNHDAMYWYRQDPGQGLRLIYYSQIVNDFQKGDIAEGYSVSREKKESFPLTVTSAQKNPTAFYLCASRGQYNQPQHFGDGTRLSIL.

A note on this clone: The junction does not match germline at one end; this may be a read error. The CDR3 protein is CASSLSSGNTIYF. The CDR3 DNA reads as TGTGCTAGCAGCTTGAGCTCTGGAAACACCATATATTTT. This rearrangement joins TRBV7-7 to TRBJ1-3; D remains unclear. Per the germline V gene, CDR1 is SSHAT and CDR2 is FNYEAQ (reference sequence). This CDR3 is 13 amino acids long.

The chain is built from TRBV25-1 and TRBJ1-2, with 10 bases aligning to TRBD1. Trimming took 3 bases from V and 7 from J; bases not matched to a gene: 8. The germline V gene has CDR1 MGHDK and CDR2 SYGVNS. There are 15 residues in the CDR3. CDR3 DNA sequence: TGTGCCAGCAGTGATTCCAGGACAGGGGGAGCTGGCTACACCTTC. It specifies CASSDSRTGGAGYTF.

This chain links TRBV3-1 (or the pseudogene TRBV3-2) with TRBJ1-3, with 8 bases identical to TRBD1. Trimming at V came to 3 bases and at J to 9 bases, leaving 10 bases not matched to a gene. CDR3 length equals 15 residues. Germline V gene sequence: CDR1 LGHDT, CDR2 YNNKEL (reference sequence). The CDR3 reads CASSHRGLILSTIYF. The CDR3 nucleotides read TGTGCCAGCAGCCACAGGGGGCTGATCCTAAGCACCATATATTTT.

This clone was seen only a few times. V usage is TRBV19 and J usage is TRBJ1-5; D is possibly TRBD1 (5 bases). This CDR3 region has 15 residues. The germline gives CDR1 LNHDA, CDR2 SQIVND (reference sequence). V shed 10 bases and J shed 4 bases, with 20 bases lying between them. CDR3 sequence (DNA): TGTGCCACCGCGGACGGGGACTTTAGAAATCAGCCCCAGCATTTT. Protein product: CATADGDFRNQPQHF.

As regards this clone: One end of the junction does not line up with germline, which may come from a read error. The chain recombines TRBV7-7 with TRBJ2-2, with no clear D. The germline gives CDR1 SSHAT, CDR2 FNYEAQ (reference sequence). This CDR3 has 15 amino acids. CDR3 sequence: CASSLGYPDTGELFF. The CDR3, as DNA: TGTGCTAGCAGCTTAGGCTACCCGGACACCGGGGAGCTGTTTTTT.

This clone was counted once. The V gene is TRBV12-3 or TRBV12-4, the J gene TRBJ2-1, with TRBD1 identical over 7 bases. V lost 6 bases and J lost 6; bases outside the gene matches: 2. This CDR3 region has 12 residues. CDR3 sequence: CASRRTGNEQFF. As DNA, the CDR3 is TGTGCCAGCAGAAGGACAGGCAATGAGCAGTTCTTC.

The V and J genes are TRBV6-5 and TRBJ1-6; perhaps TRBD1 as D (6 bases). The germline CDR1 and CDR2 sequences are MNHEY and SVGAGI. V lost 8 bases and J 9 bases, leaving 14 bases between the germline ends. This CDR3 is 13 amino acids long. The DNA of the CDR3 is TGTGCCAGCTTGGAAGGACAGCCTTCACCCCTCCACTTT. This encodes CASLEGQPSPLHF.

This chain uses TRBV19 with TRBJ1-5; a weak D match, TRBD1 (5 bases). The germline V gene has CDR1 LNHDA and CDR2 SQIVND (reference sequence). V was shortened by 9 bases and J by 3 bases, with 18 bases between the two germline ends. CDR3 size: 15 residues. The CDR3 region is CASDLGGGSNQPQHF. CDR3 bases: TGTGCCAGCGACTTGGGGGGAGGTTCCAATCAGCCCCAGCATTTT.

The chain combines TRBV4-3 with TRBJ2-1; TRBD2 aligns across 11 bases. Germline loops: CDR1 LGHNA, CDR2 YSLEER. V dropped 1 base and J dropped 10; count of bases not matched to a gene: 0. The CDR3 contains 13 residues. The CDR3 nucleotides read TGCGCCAGCAGCCAAGGGACTAGCGGGGAGCAGTTCTTC. Its translation is CASSQGTSGEQFF.

V gene TRBV4-1 combines with J gene TRBJ1-5; D unresolved. Germline lookup yields CDR1 MGHRA and CDR2 YSYEKL. V was trimmed by 0 bases and J by 9 bases, leaving 9 bases between them. The CDR3 length is 13 residues. The CDR3 DNA reads TGCGCCAGCAGCCAAGATCGGGAGCGGCCCCAGCATTTT. Its translation: CASSQDRERPQHF.

This chain links TRBV3-1 (or the pseudogene TRBV3-2) with TRBJ2-1, with 11 bases fitting TRBD2. Germline CDR1 reads LGHDT; CDR2 reads YNNKEL (reference sequence). CDR3 length: 14 amino acids. V lost 4 bases and J lost 13; bases outside the gene matches: 9. The CDR3 region is CASSPRASGGTQFF. Written as DNA, the CDR3 is TGTGCCAGCAGCCCTCGGGCTAGCGGGGGGACTCAGTTCTTC.

The V and J genes are TRBV5-1 and TRBJ2-5, with D unclear. Deletions cut 0 bases from V and 4 bases from J, with 13 bases between. CDR1 and CDR2 (germline): SGHRS, YFSETQ. The CDR3 contains 15 residues. CDR3 residues: CASSLGQSDIETQYF. CDR3 bases: TGCGCCAGCAGCTTGGGACAATCCGACATAGAGACCCAGTACTTC.

The chain joins TRBV10-3 to TRBJ2-1; D not resolved. With 2 bases removed from V and 0 bases from J, the gap between germline ends came to 8 bases. This CDR3 has 15 residues. Germline V gene sequence: CDR1 ENHRY, CDR2 SYGVKD. Written as DNA, the CDR3 is TGTGCCATCAGTGAGGCATCACACTCCTACAATGAGCAGTTCTTC. It yields the protein CAISEASHSYNEQFF.

This chain links TRBV7-9 with TRBJ1-5, with 8 bases that match TRBD1. CDR1 and CDR2 (germline): SEHNR, FQNEAQ (reference sequence). The CDR3 extends over 13 amino acids. The V segment lost 5 bases and the J segment 6 bases; nucleotides outside the gene matches: 3. The CDR3 sequence is CASSQGAGQPQHF. Written as DNA, the CDR3 is TGTGCCAGCAGCCAGGGGGCAGGTCAGCCCCAGCATTTT.

The chain carries TRBV11-3 and TRBJ2-3; 7 nucleotides line up with TRBD2. CDR1 is SGHNT and CDR2 is YENEEA in the germline V gene. V was pared by 5 bases and J by 1 base, with 9 bases of the junction left unmatched. The CDR3 has 16 amino acids. The CDR3 nucleotides read TGTGCCAGCAGCCTTCATAGCGGGTTACGCACAGATACGCAGTATTTT. Translated: CASSLHSGLRTDTQYF. The whole variable domain, remainder taken from reference TRBV11-3 and TRBJ2-3, is EAGVVQSPRYKIIEKKQPVAFWCNPISGHNTLYWYLQNLGQGPELLIRYENEEAVDDSQLPKDRFSAERLKGVDSTLKIQPAELGDSAVYLCASSLHSGLRTDTQYFGPGTRLTVL.

Here the CDR3 reads CASSRAGGENEQFF. CDR3 coding DNA: TGCGCCAGCAGCCGGGCGGGGGGAGAGAATGAGCAGTTCTTC. The chain is built from TRBV4-3 and TRBJ2-1; 8 bases are a match to TRBD2. Trimming cost V 4 bases and J 7 bases; bases outside gene matches: 6. This CDR3 comprises 14 residues. Germline CDR1 is LGHNA and CDR2 is YSLEER.

In its sample, this clone was seen a few times. The V gene is TRBV14, the J gene TRBJ1-3; 8 bases agree with TRBD1. V shed 4 bases and J 4 bases; nucleotides not matched to a gene: 6. The CDR3 is made up of 15 amino acids. Germline CDR1 and CDR2: SGHDN and FVKESK. For the CDR3, the DNA is TGTGCCAGCAGCCGGACAGGGACCTCGGGAAACACCATATATTTT. This codes for CASSRTGTSGNTIYF.

The V gene is TRBV19, the J gene TRBJ2-7; the match to TRBD2 covers 9 bases. The CDR3 spans 13 residues. Germline V gene lookup returns CDR1 LNHDA and CDR2 SQIVND (reference sequence). Trimming cost V 11 bases and J 4 bases; bases outside gene matches: 9. Written as DNA, the CDR3 is TGTGCCGCAAGCGGGGGGCGGGGGTACGAGCAGTACTTC. Translating gives CAASGGRGYEQYF.

The chain employs TRBV5-1 and TRBJ1-1; 9 bases are a match to TRBD1. The V segment lost 8 bases and the J segment 5 bases; nucleotides outside the gene matches: 13. The CDR3 runs to 15 residues. Germline-derived CDR1 and CDR2 are SGHRS and YFSETQ. CDR3 in amino acids: CASTTGTGRETEAFF. The DNA of the CDR3 is TGCGCCAGTACGACCGGGACAGGGAGGGAGACTGAAGCTTTCTTT.

This clone was picked up a small number of times. The chain employs TRBV11-1 and TRBJ1-1, with D possibly matching TRBD1 (5 bases). V was clipped by 5 bases and J by 4 bases, with 17 bases between them. CDR1 and CDR2 (germline): SGHAT, FQDESV (reference sequence). The CDR3 is made up of 15 amino acids. The CDR3 region has the DNA TGTGCCAGCAGCACCCTACGGGTGGGGGGCACTGAAGCTTTCTTT. Its protein is CASSTLRVGGTEAFF. The entire variable domain, with the rest obtained from reference TRBV11-1 and TRBJ1-1, is as follows: EAEVAQSPRYKITEKSQAVAFWCDPISGHATLYWYRQILGQGPELLVQFQDESVVDDSQLPKDRFSAERLKGVDSTLKIQPAELGDSAMYLCASSTLRVGGTEAFFGQGTRLTVV.

As concerns this clone: One end of the junction is discordant with germline, which a read error may explain. This sequence joins TRBV12-3 or TRBV12-4 and TRBJ1-1; D is perhaps TRBD1 (6 bases). The CDR3 covers 9 residues. CDR3 region: CASSFGGSF. CDR3 DNA: TGTGCCAGCAGTTTTGGGGGCTCCTTT.